This T cell receptor beta chain appears in the sequencing data of a study of blood T cell repertoires in COVID-19. Turning to the study itself: The United States, Italy and Spain provided the acute and convalescent COVID-19 samples. PBMCs, B-cell-depleted T cells, or T cells were the source of the cDNA or gDNA that made up the material.

Authors' data handling: The assay estimated nucleated cells by amplifying reference gene primers. Profiled with immunoSEQ multiplex PCR; TCRdb holds only in-frame clones, not every one. D and trimming come from the DNA, and the V and J calls and clone size come from that table. This sample has about 160,000 clones, with roughly 93% found just once. V trimming: 5 bases; J trimming: 1 base; junction bases outside the gene matches: 12. In germline, CDR1 is LGHNT, CDR2 FRNRAP. The CDR3 spans 17 residues. The V call is TRBV12-5, the J call TRBJ1-1; the match to TRBD1 covers 8 bases. The clonotype originates from a man younger than 35 with acute or convalescent COVID-19. The sample consisted of peripheral blood. The CDR3 nucleotides read TGTGCTAGTGGTCTGCCTACCTTTGGGACAGGGAACACTGAAGCTTTCTTT. It is translated as CASGLPTFGTGNTEAFF.